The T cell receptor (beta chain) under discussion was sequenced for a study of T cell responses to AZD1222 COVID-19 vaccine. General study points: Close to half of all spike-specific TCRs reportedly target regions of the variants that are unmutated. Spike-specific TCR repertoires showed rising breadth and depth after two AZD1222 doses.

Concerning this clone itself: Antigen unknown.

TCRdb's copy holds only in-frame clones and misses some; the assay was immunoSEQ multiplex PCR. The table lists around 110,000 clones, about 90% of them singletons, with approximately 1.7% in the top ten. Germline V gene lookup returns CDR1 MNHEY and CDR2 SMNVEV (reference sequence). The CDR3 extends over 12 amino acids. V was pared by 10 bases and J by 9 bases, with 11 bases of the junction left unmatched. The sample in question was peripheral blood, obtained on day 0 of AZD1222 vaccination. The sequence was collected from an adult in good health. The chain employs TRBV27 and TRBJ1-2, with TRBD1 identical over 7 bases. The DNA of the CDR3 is TGTGCCACCAGGAGGGGGCTTTTCAGCTACACCTTC. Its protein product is CATRRGLFSYTF.